Listed below are T cell receptor beta chains from one sample, sequenced in a study of technical replicates of blood from a handful of donors. TCRdb's copy holds only in-frame clones and misses some; the assay was immunoSEQ multiplex PCR. The sample includes more than 65,000 clones, approximately 92% of them seen just once. The sequencing input was T cells isolated from PBMCs. These receptors were collected from a human donor in good health. Each CDR3 is given with its conserved first and last residue. The D gene is left open where the match is weak. A row's size may be missing; if present it is once, few, many or a size class.

j_call: TRBJ1-2; v_call: TRBV27; d_call: .; clone_size: .; cdr3_aa: CASSQQGYYGYTF; cdr3_nt: TGTGCCAGCAGTCAACAGGGATACTATGGCTACACCTTC
j_call: TRBJ2-1; v_call: TRBV4-2; d_call: TRBD2; clone_size: once; cdr3_aa: CASSQTSGPSYNEQFF; cdr3_nt: TGTGCCAGCAGTCAGACTAGCGGGCCCTCCTACAATGAGCAGTTCTTC
j_call: TRBJ1-5; v_call: TRBV6-5; d_call: .; clone_size: .; cdr3_aa: CASRRTRGRPQHF; cdr3_nt: TGTGCCAGCCGACGGACTCGAGGGAGGCCCCAGCATTTT
j_call: TRBJ2-7; v_call: TRBV6-1; d_call: .; clone_size: .; cdr3_aa: CASSTMEEQYF; cdr3_nt: TGTGCCAGCAGCACTATGGAAGAGCAGTACTTC
j_call: TRBJ2-4; v_call: TRBV29-1; d_call: TRBD2; clone_size: .; cdr3_aa: CSVGLAGGDIQYF; cdr3_nt: TGCAGCGTAGGACTAGCGGGAGGAGACATTCAGTACTTC
j_call: TRBJ1-1; v_call: TRBV28; d_call: .; clone_size: .; cdr3_aa: CASYRGEAFF; cdr3_nt: TGTGCCAGCTACCGGGGTGAAGCTTTCTTT
j_call: TRBJ2-1; v_call: TRBV6-5; d_call: TRBD2; clone_size: .; cdr3_aa: CASSYSSLAYNEQFF; cdr3_nt: TGTGCCAGCAGTTACTCGTCACTAGCGTACAATGAGCAGTTCTTC
j_call: TRBJ2-4; v_call: TRBV9; d_call: TRBD2; clone_size: .; cdr3_aa: CASSGGLAGVEAKNIQYF; cdr3_nt: TGTGCCAGCAGCGGGGGACTAGCGGGAGTGGAAGCCAAAAACATTCAGTACTTC
j_call: TRBJ2-7; v_call: TRBV28; d_call: .; clone_size: once; cdr3_aa: CASRPPRGEQYF; cdr3_nt: TGTGCCAGCAGACCGCCTAGGGGCGAGCAGTACTTC
j_call: TRBJ2-5; v_call: TRBV7-5; d_call: .; clone_size: .; cdr3_aa: CVRSQLAGGCQETQYF; cdr3_nt: TGTGTCAGAAGCCAGCTAGCGGGAGGCTGCCAAGAGACCCAGTACTTC
j_call: TRBJ2-7; v_call: TRBV5-1; d_call: TRBD2; clone_size: .; cdr3_aa: CASSTTGTSSYEQYF; cdr3_nt: TGCGCCAGCAGCACAACCGGGACTAGCAGCTACGAGCAGTACTTC
j_call: TRBJ1-4; v_call: TRBV27; d_call: TRBD1; clone_size: .; cdr3_aa: CASSLWGQLYEKLFF; cdr3_nt: TGTGCCAGCAGTTTATGGGGACAGTTATATGAAAAACTGTTTTTT
j_call: TRBJ2-7; v_call: TRBV7-9; d_call: TRBD1; clone_size: .; cdr3_aa: CASSLAQGVEQYF; cdr3_nt: TGTGCCAGCAGCTTAGCGCAGGGGGTCGAGCAGTACTTC
j_call: TRBJ2-7; v_call: TRBV7-6; d_call: .; clone_size: .; cdr3_aa: CASSLGQLYEQYF; cdr3_nt: TGTGCCAGCAGCTTAGGACAGCTCTACGAGCAGTACTTC
j_call: TRBJ1-1; v_call: TRBV9; d_call: .; clone_size: few; cdr3_aa: CASSVVPGSEAFF; cdr3_nt: TGTGCCAGCAGCGTAGTACCGGGGTCTGAAGCTTTCTTT
j_call: TRBJ2-1; v_call: TRBV6-6; d_call: TRBD2; clone_size: .; cdr3_aa: CASSLGGLELNEQFF; cdr3_nt: TGTGCCAGCTCGCTGGGGGGACTAGAGTTGAATGAGCAGTTCTTC
j_call: TRBJ2-1; v_call: TRBV27; d_call: .; clone_size: .; cdr3_aa: CASSLTRGSYNEQFF; cdr3_nt: TGTGCCAGCAGTTTAACCAGGGGATCCTACAATGAGCAGTTCTTC